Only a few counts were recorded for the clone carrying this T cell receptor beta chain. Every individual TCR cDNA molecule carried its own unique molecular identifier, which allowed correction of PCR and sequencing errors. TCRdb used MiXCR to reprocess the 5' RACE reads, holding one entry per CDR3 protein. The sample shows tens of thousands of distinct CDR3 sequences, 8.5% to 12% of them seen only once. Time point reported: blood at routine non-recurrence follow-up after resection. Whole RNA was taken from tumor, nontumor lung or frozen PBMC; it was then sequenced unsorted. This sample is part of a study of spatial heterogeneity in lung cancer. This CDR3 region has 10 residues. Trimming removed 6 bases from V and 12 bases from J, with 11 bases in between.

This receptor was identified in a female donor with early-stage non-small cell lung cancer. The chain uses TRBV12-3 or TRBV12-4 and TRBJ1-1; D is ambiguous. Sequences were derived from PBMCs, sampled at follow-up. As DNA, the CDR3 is TGTGCCAGCAGCTTGATGCGGACTTTCTTT. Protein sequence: CASSLMRTFF.